One and the same sample provided the 16 T cell receptor beta chains below, sequenced in a study of PD-1 blockade in classical Hodgkin lymphoma. There was relapse after autologous stem cell transplantation in every patient, and there was variation in brentuximab vedotin exposure. TCRdb's copy holds only in-frame clones and misses some; the assay was immunoSEQ multiplex PCR. The sample records around 50,000 clones, approximately 90% being singletons. This specimen consisted of peripheral blood mononuclear cells (PBMCs), obtained before the second cycle of nivolumab. The receptors shown here come from a human donor with classical Hodgkin lymphoma.

This chain uses TRBV6-7 with TRBJ2-5, with 10 bases aligning to TRBD1. The J call may be wrong; the DNA end is better matched by TRBJ2-7. TRBV6-7 is filed as an ORF, its function uncertain. CDR3 size: 12 residues. The CDR3 nucleotides read TGTGCCAGCAGGGACAGGGGGTACGAGCAGTACTTC. This sequence encodes CASRDRGYEQYF.

The genes are TRBV2 and TRBJ2-2; 7 bases agree with TRBD1. The CDR3 spans 15 residues. Germline V gene data show CDR1 as SNHLY and CDR2 as FYNNEI. The J segment lost 2 bases and the V segment lost 6 bases, leaving 6 bases of the junction unmatched. In nucleotides, the CDR3 is TGTGCCAGCAGGCCTGGGACAGTCAACACCGGGGAGCTGTTTTTT. Residues: CASRPGTVNTGELFF.

This clone was counted between two and nine times. The chain carries TRBV2 and TRBJ1-5; D not resolved. CDR3 length equals 13 residues. The V end was cut by 7 bases, the J end by 5 bases, with 12 bases between. The germline V gene has CDR1 SNHLY and CDR2 FYNNEI. CDR3 in amino acids: CASISERDQPQHF. The CDR3 DNA reads TGTGCCAGCATTTCAGAAAGGGATCAGCCCCAGCATTTT.

This chain joins TRBV9 and TRBJ2-1, with D tentatively TRBD2 (7 bases). Trimming left V 3 bases short and J 2 bases short, with 21 bases between. CDR3 length: 18 amino acids. Germline CDR1 SGDLS, CDR2 YYNGEE. The CDR3 spells CASSAPAGASGPYNEQFF. DNA of the CDR3: TGTGCCAGCAGCGCCCCTGCGGGGGCTAGTGGTCCCTACAATGAGCAGTTCTTC.

The rearrangement joins TRBV11-3 to TRBJ1-3; no clear D. Between the trimmed V and J ends, which lost 1 base and 0 bases, there was a span of 7 bases. This CDR3 spans 15 amino acids. The germline V gene has CDR1 SGHNT and CDR2 YENEEA. CDR3 DNA sequence: TGTGCCAGCAGCTTAGGCGGGTCCTCTGGAAACACCATATATTTT. It codes for CASSLGGSSGNTIYF.

This clone was seen only once. CDR3 amino acids: CASSLAPGNTIYF. CDR3 DNA sequence: TGTGCCAGCAGTTTAGCCCCGGGGAACACCATATATTTT. The chain joins TRBV27 to TRBJ1-3; D gene unclear. CDR3 length equals 13 residues. The germline V gene has CDR1 MNHEY and CDR2 SMNVEV (reference sequence). V lost 2 bases and J lost 7, with 9 bases in between.

The rearrangement links TRBV5-1 to TRBJ2-5, with 8 bases aligning to TRBD1. The CDR3 has 15 amino acids. Germline V CDR1 and CDR2: SGHRS, YFSETQ. J gave up 5 bases and V 4 bases, and 10 bases lay outside the gene matches. CDR3 nucleotides: TGCGCCAGCAGCCGGACCTCAGGGGGCAGGGAGACCCAGTACTTC. It encodes CASSRTSGGRETQYF.

V usage is TRBV27 and J usage is TRBJ2-1, with D tentatively TRBD1 (5 bases). The CDR3 is made up of 13 amino acids. V was shortened by 6 bases and J by 4 bases, with 10 bases between the two germline ends. Germline values: CDR1 MNHEY, CDR2 SMNVEV (reference sequence). CDR3 coding DNA: TGTGCCAGCAGAGGGCAGGGATACAATGAGCAGTTCTTC. Its translation: CASRGQGYNEQFF.

J is TRBJ1-3 and V is TRBV30, with TRBD1 as a possible D gene (6 bases). Germline V gives CDR1 GTSNPN, CDR2 SVGIG (reference sequence). CDR3 length equals 15 residues. V dropped 2 bases and J dropped 1 base, with 12 bases sitting between them. The CDR3 DNA reads as TGTGCCTGGAGTCGAGGGACACCGTCTGGAAACACCATATATTTT. Its protein product is CAWSRGTPSGNTIYF. The full variable domain, with the rest looked up from reference TRBV30 and TRBJ1-3, is SQTIHQWPATLVQPVGSPLSLECTVEGTSNPNLYWYRQAAGRGLQLLFYSVGIGQISSEVPQNLSASRPQDRQFILSSKKLLLSDSGFYLCAWSRGTPSGNTIYFGEGSWLTVV.

The chain employs TRBV27 and TRBJ1-6; a possible D gene is TRBD1 (5 bases). There are 14 residues in the CDR3. V was cut by 5 bases and J by 7 bases, with 12 bases left in between. CDR1 MNHEY and CDR2 SMNVEV come from the germline V gene (reference sequence). The CDR3 protein is CASSPGRTNSPLHF. As DNA, the CDR3 is TGTGCCAGCAGTCCGGGAAGGACAAATTCACCCCTCCACTTT.

The rearrangement uses TRBV27 and TRBJ1-2, with D perhaps TRBD1 (5 bases). In germline, CDR1 is MNHEY, CDR2 SMNVEV (reference sequence). The CDR3 loop spans 15 amino acids. The V end was cut by 0 bases, the J end by 6 bases, with 14 bases between. CDR3 region: CASSLSSAREDGYTF. DNA of the CDR3: TGTGCCAGCAGTTTATCTTCCGCCAGGGAGGATGGCTACACCTTC.

The J gene is TRBJ2-1, the V gene TRBV7-3; TRBD2 aligns across 8 bases. The CDR3 runs 15 residues. V gave up 2 bases and J gave up 8 bases; unmatched junction bases: 8. Germline assignment: CDR1 SGHTA and CDR2 FQGTGA. CDR3 sequence: CASSLWSGSVDEQFF. DNA for the CDR3: TGTGCCAGCAGCTTATGGAGCGGGAGTGTCGATGAGCAGTTCTTC.

This clone has a single count. The V gene is TRBV6-5, the J gene TRBJ2-1, with D unclear. Deletions cut 0 bases from V and 8 bases from J, with 8 bases between. This CDR3 is 13 amino acids long. Germline V lookup: CDR1 MNHEY, CDR2 SVGAGI. In nucleotides, the CDR3 is TGTGCCAGCAGTTACTCGTCCGGATATGAGCAGTTCTTC. Translating it yields CASSYSSGYEQFF.

The chain has TRBV27 and TRBJ2-7; 8 bases fit TRBD1. Germline V gene data show CDR1 as MNHEY and CDR2 as SMNVEV (reference sequence). V was clipped by 7 bases and J by 6 bases; unmatched bases: 14. CDR3 length: 15 residues. DNA of the CDR3: TGTGCCAGCAAGCGAGCAGGGGGCGTTACACGCGAGCAGTACTTC. Protein product: CASKRAGGVTREQYF.

The rearrangement links TRBV7-9 to TRBJ1-2, with D perhaps matching TRBD1 (5 bases). This CDR3 is built from 15 residues. V was clipped by 1 base and J by 4 bases, with 13 bases between them. Germline CDR1 and CDR2: SEHNR and FQNEAQ (reference sequence). CDR3 residues: CASSLGPQGTYGYTF. The CDR3 DNA is TGTGCCAGCAGCTTAGGGCCCCAGGGAACCTATGGCTACACCTTC.

The V call is TRBV5-4, the J call TRBJ2-7; 7 bases line up with TRBD2. The CDR3 runs to 15 residues. V lost 4 bases to trimming and J lost 4 bases; unmatched junction nucleotides: 11. The germline CDR1 and CDR2 sequences are SGHNT and YYREEE (reference sequence). The CDR3, as DNA: TGTGCCAGCAGCGGGGGAGGGTCCAGGGCGTACGAGCAGTACTTC. Its protein is CASSGGGSRAYEQYF.